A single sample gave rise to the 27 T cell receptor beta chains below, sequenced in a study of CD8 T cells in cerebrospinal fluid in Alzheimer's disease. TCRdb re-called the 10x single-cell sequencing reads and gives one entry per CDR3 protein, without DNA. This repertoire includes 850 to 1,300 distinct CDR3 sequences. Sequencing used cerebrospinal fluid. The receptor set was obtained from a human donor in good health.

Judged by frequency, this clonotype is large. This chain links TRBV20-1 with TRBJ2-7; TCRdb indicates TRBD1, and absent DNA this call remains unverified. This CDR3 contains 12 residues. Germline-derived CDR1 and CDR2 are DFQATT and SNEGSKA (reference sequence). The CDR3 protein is CSAGAGGYEQYF.

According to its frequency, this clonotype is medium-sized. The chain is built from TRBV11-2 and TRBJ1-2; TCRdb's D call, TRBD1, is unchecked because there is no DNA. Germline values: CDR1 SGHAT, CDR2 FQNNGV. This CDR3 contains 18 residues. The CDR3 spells CASSLVAGQGAANYGYTF.

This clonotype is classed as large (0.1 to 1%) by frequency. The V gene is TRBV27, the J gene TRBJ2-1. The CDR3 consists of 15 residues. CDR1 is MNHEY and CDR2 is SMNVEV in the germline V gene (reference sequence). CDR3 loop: CASSSSGSSYNEQFF.

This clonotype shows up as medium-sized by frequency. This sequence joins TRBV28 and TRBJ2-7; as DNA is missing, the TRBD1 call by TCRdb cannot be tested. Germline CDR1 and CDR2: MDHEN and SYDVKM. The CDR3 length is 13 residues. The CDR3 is CASSTGSTREQYF.

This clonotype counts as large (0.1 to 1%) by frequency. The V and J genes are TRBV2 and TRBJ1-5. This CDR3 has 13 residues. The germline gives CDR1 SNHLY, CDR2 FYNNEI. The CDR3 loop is CASSEVANQPQHF. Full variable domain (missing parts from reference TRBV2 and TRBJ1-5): EPEVTQTPSHQVTQMGQEVILRCVPISNHLYFYWYRQILGQKVEFLVSFYNNEISEKSEIFDDQFSVERPDGSNFTLKIRSTKLEDSAMYFCASSEVANQPQHFGDGTRLSIL.

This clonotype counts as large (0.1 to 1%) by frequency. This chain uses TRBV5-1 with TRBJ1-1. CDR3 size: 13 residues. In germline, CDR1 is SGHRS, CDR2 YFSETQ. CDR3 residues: CASSLVPDTEAFF.

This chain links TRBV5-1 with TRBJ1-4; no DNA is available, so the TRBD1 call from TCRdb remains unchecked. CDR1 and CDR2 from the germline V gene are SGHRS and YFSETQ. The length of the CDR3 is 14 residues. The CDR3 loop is CASSRDGTNEKLFF.

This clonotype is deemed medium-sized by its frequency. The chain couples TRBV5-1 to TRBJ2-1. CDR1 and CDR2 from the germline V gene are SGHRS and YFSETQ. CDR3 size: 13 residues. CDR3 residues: CASSLGTSNEQFF.

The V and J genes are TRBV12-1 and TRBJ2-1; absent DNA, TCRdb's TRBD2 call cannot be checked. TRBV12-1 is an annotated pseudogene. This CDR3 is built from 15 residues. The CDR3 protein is CASSLPGLGYNEQFF.

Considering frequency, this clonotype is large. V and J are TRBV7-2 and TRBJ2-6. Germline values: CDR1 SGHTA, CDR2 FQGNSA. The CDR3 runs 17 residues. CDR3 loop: CASSRVFAPSGANVLTF.

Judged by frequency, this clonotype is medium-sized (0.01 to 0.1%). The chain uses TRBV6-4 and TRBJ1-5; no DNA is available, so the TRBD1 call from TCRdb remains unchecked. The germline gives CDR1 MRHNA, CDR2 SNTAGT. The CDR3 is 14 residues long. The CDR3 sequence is CASSERQGSQPQHF.

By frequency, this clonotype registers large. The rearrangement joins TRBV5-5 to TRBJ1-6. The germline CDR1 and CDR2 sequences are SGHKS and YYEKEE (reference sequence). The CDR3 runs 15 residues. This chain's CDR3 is CASSLSGLQNSPLHF.

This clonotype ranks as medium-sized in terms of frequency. CDR3 in amino acids: CARRDRGYEQYF. The chain links TRBV2 to TRBJ2-7; TCRdb reports TRBD1, a call that lacks DNA to check it against. This CDR3 contains 12 residues. Per the germline V gene, CDR1 is SNHLY and CDR2 is FYNNEI.

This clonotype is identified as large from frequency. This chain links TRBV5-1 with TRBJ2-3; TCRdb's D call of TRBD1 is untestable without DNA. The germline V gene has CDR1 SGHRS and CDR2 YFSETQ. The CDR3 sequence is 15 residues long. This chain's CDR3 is CASSLPGGPTDTQYF.

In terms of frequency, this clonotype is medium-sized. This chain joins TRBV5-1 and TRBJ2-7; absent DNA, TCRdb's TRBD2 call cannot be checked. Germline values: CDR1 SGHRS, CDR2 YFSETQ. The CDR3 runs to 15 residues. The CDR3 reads CASSLEGRSEGEQYF.

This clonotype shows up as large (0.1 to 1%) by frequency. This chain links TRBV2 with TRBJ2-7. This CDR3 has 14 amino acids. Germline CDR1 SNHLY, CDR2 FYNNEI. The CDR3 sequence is CASSVGDSSYEQYF.

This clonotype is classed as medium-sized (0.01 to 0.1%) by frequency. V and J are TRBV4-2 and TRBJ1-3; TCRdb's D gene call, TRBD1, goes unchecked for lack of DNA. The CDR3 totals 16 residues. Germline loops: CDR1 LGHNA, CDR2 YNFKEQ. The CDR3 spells CASSQFQGVSGNTIYF.

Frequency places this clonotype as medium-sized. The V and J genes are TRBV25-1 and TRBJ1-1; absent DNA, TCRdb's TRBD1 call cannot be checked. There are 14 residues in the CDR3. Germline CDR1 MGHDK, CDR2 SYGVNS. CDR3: CASSMAGANTEAFF.

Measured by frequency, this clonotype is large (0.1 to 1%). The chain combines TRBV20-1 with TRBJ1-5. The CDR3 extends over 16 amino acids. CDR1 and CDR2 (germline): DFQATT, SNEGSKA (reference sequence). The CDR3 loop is CSARDETRKGNQPQHF.

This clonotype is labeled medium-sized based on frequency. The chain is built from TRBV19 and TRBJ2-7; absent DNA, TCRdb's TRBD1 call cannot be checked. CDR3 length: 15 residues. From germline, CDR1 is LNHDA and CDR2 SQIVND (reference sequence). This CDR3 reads CASKSEDRATYEQYF. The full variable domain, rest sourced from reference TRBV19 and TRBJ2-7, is DGGITQSPKYLFRKEGQNVTLSCEQNLNHDAMYWYRQDPGQGLRLIYYSQIVNDFQKGDIAEGYSVSREKKESFPLTVTSAQKNPTAFYLCASKSEDRATYEQYFGPGTRLTVT.

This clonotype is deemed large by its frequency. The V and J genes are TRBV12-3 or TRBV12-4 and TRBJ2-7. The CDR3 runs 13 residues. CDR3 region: CASSYQFSDEQYF.

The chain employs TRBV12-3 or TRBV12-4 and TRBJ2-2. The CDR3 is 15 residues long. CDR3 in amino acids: CASSFSGSSNGELFF.

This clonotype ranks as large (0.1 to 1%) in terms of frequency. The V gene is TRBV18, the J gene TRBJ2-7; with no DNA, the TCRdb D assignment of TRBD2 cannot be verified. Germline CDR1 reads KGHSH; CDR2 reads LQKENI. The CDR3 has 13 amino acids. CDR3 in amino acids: CASSIYGINEQYF.

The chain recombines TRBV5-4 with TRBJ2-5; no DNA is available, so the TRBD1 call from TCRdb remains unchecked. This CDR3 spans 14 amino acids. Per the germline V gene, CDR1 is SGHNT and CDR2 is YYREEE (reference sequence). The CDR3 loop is CASRRTGTHETQYF.

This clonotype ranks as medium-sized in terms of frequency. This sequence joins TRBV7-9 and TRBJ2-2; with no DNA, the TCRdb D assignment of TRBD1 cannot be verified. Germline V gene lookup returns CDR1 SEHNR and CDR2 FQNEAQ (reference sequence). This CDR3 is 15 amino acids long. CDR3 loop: CASSSEQGPTGELFF.

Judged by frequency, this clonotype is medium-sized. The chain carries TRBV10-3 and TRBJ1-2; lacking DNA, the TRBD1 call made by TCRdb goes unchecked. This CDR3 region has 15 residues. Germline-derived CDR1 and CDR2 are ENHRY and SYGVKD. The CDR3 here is CAIRPEQGTGYGYTF.

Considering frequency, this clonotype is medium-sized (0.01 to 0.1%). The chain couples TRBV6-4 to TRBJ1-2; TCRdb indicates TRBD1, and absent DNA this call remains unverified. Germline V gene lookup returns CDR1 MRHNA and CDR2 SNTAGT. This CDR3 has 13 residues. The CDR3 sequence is CASIVGRTYGYTF.